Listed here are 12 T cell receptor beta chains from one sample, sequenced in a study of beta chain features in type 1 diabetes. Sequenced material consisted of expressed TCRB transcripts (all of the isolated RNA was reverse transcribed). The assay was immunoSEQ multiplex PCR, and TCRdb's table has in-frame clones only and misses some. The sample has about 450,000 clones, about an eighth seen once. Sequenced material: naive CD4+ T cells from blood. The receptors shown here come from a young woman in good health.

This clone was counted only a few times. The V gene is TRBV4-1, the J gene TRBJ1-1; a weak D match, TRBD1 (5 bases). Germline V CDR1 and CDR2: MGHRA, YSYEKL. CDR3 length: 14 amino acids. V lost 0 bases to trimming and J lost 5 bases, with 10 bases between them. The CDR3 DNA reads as TGCGCCAGCAGCCAAGACGACAGATCGACTGAAGCTTTCTTT. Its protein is CASSQDDRSTEAFF.

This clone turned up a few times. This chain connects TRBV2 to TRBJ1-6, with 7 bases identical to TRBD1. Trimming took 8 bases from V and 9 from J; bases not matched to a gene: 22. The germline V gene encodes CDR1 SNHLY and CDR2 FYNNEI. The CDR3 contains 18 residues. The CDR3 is CASSNRQGGLIEVSPLHF. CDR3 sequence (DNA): TGTGCCAGCTCCAACCGACAGGGAGGTTTAATAGAAGTTTCACCCCTCCACTTT.

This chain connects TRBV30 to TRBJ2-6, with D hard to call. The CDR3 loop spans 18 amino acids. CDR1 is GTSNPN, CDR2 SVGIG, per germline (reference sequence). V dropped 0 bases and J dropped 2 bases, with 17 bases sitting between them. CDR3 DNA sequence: TGTGCCTGGAGTGTACGCTGGGGTACTCGACCTGGGGCCAACGTCCTGACTTTC. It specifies CAWSVRWGTRPGANVLTF.

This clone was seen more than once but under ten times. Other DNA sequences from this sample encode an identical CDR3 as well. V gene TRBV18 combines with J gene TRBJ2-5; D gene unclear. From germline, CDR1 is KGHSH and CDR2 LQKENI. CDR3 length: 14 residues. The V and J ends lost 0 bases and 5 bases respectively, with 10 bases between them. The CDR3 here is CASSPPPGGETQYF. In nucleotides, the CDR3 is TGTGCCAGCTCACCACCTCCGGGCGGCGAGACCCAGTACTTC.

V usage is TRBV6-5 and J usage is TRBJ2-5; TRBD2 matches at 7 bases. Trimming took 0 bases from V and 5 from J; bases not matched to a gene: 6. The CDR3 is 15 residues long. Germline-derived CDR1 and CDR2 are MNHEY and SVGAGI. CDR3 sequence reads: CASSYSRGVRETQYF. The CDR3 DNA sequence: TGTGCCAGCAGTTACTCCCGGGGGGTCCGGGAGACCCAGTACTTC.

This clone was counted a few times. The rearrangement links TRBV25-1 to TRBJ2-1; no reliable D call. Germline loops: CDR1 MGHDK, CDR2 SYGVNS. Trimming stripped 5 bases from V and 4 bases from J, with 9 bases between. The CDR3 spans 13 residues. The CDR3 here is CASSSPTYNEQFF. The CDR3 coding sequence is TGTGCCAGCAGTAGTCCCACTTACAATGAGCAGTTCTTC. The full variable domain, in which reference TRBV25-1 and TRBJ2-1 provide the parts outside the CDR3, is EADIYQTPRYLVIGTGKKITLECSQTMGHDKMYWYQQDPGMELHLIHYSYGVNSTEKGDLSSESTVSRIRTEHFPLTLESARPSHTSQYLCASSSPTYNEQFFGPGTRLTVL.

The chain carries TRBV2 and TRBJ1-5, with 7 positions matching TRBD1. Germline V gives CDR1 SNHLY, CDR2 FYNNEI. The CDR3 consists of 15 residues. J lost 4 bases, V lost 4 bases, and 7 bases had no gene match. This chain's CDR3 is CASSVGDSTNQPQHF. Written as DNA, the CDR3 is TGTGCCAGCAGTGTTGGGGACAGCACTAATCAGCCCCAGCATTTT.

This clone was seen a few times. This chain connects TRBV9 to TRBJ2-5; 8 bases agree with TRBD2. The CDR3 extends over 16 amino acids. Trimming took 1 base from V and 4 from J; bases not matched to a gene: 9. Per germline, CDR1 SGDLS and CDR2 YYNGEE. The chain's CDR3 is CASSVYEAGGGETQYF. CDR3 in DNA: TGTGCCAGCAGCGTATACGAGGCGGGAGGAGGAGAGACCCAGTACTTC.

Here the CDR3 DNA reads TGTGCCAGCAGTAGACAGGGTTTTTTTGATGGCTACACCTTC. Translated: CASSRQGFFDGYTF. The chain has TRBV6-5 and TRBJ1-2; 7 nucleotides match TRBD1. V was pared by 5 bases and J by 6 bases, with 9 bases of the junction left unmatched. CDR3 length equals 14 residues. Germline V lookup: CDR1 MNHEY, CDR2 SVGAGI.

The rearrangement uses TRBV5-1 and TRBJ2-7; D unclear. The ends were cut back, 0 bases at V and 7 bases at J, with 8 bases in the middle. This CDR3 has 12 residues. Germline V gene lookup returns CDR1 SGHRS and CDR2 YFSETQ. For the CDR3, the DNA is TGCGCCAGCAGCTTGGCTAAATGGGAGCAGTACGTC. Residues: CASSLAKWEQYV.

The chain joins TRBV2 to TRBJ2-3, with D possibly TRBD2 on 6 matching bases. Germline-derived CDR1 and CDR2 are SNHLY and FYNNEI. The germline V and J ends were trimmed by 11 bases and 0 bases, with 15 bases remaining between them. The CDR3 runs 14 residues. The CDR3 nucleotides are TGTGCCTCCCGGGGGTCACCTAGCACAGATACGCAGTATTTT. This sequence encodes CASRGSPSTDTQYF.

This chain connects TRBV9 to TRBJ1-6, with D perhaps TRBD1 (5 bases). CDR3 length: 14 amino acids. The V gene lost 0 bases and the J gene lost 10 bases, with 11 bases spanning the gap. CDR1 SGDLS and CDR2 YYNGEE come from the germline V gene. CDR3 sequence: CASSVATGHSPLHF. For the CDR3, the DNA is TGTGCCAGCAGCGTAGCAACAGGTCACTCACCCCTCCACTTT.